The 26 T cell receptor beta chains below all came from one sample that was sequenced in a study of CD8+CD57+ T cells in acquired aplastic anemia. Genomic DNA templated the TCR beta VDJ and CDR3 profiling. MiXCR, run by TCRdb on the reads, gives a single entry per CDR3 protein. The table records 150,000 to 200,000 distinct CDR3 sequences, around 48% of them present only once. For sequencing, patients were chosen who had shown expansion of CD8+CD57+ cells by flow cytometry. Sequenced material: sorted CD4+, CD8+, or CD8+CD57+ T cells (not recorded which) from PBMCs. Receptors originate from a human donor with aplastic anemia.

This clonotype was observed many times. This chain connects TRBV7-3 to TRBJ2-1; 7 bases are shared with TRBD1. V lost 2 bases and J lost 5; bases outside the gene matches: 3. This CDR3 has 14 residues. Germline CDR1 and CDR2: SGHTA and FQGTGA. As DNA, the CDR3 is TGTGCCAGCAGCTTAGGGGACAGAGACAATGAGCAGTTCTTC. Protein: CASSLGDRDNEQFF.

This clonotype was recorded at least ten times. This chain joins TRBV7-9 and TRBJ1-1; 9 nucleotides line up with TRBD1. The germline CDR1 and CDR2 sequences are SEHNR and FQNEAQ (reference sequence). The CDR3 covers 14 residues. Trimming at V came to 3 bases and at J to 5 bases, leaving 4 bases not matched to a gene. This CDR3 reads CASSLGQGETEAFF. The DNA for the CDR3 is TGTGCCAGCAGCTTGGGACAGGGCGAGACTGAAGCTTTCTTT.

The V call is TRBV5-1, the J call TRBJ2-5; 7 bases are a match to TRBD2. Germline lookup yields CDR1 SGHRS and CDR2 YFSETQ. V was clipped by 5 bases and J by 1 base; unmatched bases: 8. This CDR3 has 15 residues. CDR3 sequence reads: CASSHSGSPQETQYF. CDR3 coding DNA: TGCGCCAGCAGTCATAGCGGGTCGCCCCAAGAGACCCAGTACTTC.

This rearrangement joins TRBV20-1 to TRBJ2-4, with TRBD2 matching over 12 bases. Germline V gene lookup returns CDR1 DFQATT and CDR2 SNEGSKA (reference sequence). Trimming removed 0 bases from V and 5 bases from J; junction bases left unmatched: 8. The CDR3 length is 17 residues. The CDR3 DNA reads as TGCAGTGCTAGAGATCTCCTCGCTAGCGGGAGGGAAAACATTCAGTACTTC. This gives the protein CSARDLLASGRENIQYF.

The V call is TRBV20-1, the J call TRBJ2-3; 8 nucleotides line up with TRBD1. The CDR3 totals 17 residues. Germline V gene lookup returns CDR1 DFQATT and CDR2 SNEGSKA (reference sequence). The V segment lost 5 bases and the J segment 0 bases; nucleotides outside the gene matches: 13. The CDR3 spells CSALPVPGQESTDTQYF. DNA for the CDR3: TGCAGTGCTCTCCCAGTGCCGGGACAGGAGAGCACAGATACGCAGTATTTT.

The CDR3 here is CASSSTGQNRVQFF. The CDR3 DNA is TGTGCCAGCAGCTCAACGGGACAGAACAGGGTGCAGTTCTTC. The chain recombines TRBV11-2 with TRBJ2-1; 7 bases align to TRBD1. V lost 4 bases to trimming and J lost 12 bases; unmatched junction nucleotides: 12. From germline, CDR1 is SGHAT and CDR2 FQNNGV. This CDR3 contains 14 residues. Based on the CDR3 plus reference TRBV11-2 and TRBJ2-1, the full variable domain is EAGVAQSPRYKIIEKRQSVAFWCNPISGHATLYWYQQILGQGPKLLIQFQNNGVVDDSQLPKDRFSAERLKGVDSTLKIQPAKLEDSAVYLCASSSTGQNRVQFFGPGTRLTVL.

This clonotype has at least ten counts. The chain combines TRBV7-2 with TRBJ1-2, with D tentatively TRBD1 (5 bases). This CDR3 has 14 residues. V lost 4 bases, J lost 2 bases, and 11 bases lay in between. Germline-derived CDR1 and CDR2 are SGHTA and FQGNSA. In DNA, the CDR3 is TGTGCCAGCAGCTACGGGACGGAGAACTATGGCTACACCTTC. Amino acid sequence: CASSYGTENYGYTF.

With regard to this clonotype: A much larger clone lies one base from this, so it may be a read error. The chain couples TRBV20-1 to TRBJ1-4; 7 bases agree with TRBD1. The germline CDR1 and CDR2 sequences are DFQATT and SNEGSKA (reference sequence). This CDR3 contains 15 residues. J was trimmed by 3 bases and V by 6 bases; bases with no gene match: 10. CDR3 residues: CSATGVRAANEKLFF. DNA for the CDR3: TGCAGTGCCACAGGGGTTCGGGCAGCTAATGAAAAACTGTTTTTT.

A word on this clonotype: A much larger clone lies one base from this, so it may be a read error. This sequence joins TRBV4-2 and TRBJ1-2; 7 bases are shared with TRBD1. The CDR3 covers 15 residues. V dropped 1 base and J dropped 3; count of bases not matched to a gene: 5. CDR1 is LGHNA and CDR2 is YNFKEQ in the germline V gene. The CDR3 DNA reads TGTGCCAGCAGCCAAGTCAGACAGGGTGACTATGGCTACACCTTC. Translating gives CASSQVRQGDYGYTF.

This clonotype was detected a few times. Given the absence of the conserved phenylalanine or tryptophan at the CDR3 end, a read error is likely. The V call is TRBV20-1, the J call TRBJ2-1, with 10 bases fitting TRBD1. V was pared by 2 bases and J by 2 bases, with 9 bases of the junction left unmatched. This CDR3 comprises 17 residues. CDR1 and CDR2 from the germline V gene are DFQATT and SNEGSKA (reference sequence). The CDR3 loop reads CSARNGQGVAPYNEQFL. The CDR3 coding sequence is TGCAGTGCTAGAAACGGACAGGGGGTTGCTCCCTACAATGAGCAGTTCCTC.

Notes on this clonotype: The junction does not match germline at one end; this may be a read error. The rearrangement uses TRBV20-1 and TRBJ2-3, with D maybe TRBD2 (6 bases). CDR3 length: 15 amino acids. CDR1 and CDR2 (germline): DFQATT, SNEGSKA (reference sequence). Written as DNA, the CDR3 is TGCAGTGCTGCTAGAGGTGGCGGGGCCTCAGATACGCAGTGTTTT. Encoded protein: CSAARGGGASDTQCF.

The chain's CDR3 is CASMTQGGSNQPQHF. The CDR3 coding sequence is TGTGCCAGTATGACTCAGGGGGGTAGCAATCAGCCCCAGCATTTT. The chain has TRBV19 and TRBJ1-5; 7 bases fit TRBD1. Unmatched junction bases numbered 6, after V lost 7 bases and J lost 0 bases. The CDR3 is made up of 15 amino acids. Germline V gene sequence: CDR1 LNHDA, CDR2 SQIVND (reference sequence).

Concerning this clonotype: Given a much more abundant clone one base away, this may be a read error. Here the CDR3 DNA reads TGTGCCAGCTCACCACCCGGACAGAGCTACGAGCGGTACTTC. Translated, it gives CASSPPGQSYERYF. This chain uses TRBV18 with TRBJ2-7; tentatively, D is TRBD1 (6 bases). Germline values: CDR1 KGHSH, CDR2 LQKENI. There are 14 residues in the CDR3.

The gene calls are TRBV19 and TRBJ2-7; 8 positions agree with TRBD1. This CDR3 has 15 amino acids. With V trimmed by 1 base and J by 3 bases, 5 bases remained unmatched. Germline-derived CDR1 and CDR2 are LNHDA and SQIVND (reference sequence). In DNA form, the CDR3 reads TGTGCCAGTAGTATAGCTTCCGGACAGGGCTACGAGCAGTACTTC. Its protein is CASSIASGQGYEQYF.

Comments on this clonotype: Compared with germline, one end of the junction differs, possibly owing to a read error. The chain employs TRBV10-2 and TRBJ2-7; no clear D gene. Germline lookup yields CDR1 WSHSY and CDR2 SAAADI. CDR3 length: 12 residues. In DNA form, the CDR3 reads TGTGCCAGCAGCCAAGTCGAACACGAGCAGTACTTC. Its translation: CASSQVEHEQYF.

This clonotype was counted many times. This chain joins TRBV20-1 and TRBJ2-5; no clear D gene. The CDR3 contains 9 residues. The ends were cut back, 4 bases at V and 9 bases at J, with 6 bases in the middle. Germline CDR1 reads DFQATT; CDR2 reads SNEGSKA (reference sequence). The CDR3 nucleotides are TGCAGTGCTACCCCGGCCCAGTACTTC. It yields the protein CSATPAQYF.

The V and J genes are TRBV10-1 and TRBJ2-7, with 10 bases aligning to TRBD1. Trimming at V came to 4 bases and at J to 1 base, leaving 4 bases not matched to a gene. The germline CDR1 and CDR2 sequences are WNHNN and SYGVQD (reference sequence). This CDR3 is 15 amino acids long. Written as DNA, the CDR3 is TGCGCCAGCAGTGGCGGGACAGGGGTATCCTACGAGCAGTACTTC. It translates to CASSGGTGVSYEQYF.

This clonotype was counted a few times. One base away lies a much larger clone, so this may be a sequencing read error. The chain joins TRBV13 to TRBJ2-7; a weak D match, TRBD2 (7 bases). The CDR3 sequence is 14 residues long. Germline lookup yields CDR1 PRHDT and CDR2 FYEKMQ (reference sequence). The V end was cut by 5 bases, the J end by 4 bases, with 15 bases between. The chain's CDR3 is CASSLGASGYEQYF. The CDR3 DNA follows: TGTGCCAGCAGCCTGGGGGCTAGCGGATACGAGCAGTACTTC.

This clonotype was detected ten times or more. In nucleotides, the CDR3 is TGTGCCAGCAGCTACAGGGGGTCGGATGAGCAGTTCTTC. It yields the protein CASSYRGSDEQFF. This chain joins TRBV3-1 and TRBJ2-1; 8 bases map to TRBD1. J lost 8 bases, V lost 5 bases, and 5 bases had no gene match. The germline V gene has CDR1 LGHDT and CDR2 YNNKEL (reference sequence). The CDR3 loop spans 13 amino acids.

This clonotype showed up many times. The DNA of the CDR3 is TGCGCCAGCAGCCAAACGGACTCTCGAGATGGCTACACCTTC. Encoded protein: CASSQTDSRDGYTF. The rearrangement uses TRBV4-1 and TRBJ1-2, with unresolved D. Germline V CDR1 and CDR2: MGHRA, YSYEKL. This CDR3 has 14 amino acids. Deletions cut 2 bases from V and 6 bases from J, with 13 bases between.

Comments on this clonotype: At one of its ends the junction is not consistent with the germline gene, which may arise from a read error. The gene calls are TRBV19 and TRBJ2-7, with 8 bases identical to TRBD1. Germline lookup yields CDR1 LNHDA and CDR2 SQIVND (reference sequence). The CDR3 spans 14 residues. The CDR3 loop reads CASKSGRGPYEQYF. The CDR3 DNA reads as TGCGCCAGTAAAAGCGGCAGGGGGCCCTACGAGCAGTACTTC.

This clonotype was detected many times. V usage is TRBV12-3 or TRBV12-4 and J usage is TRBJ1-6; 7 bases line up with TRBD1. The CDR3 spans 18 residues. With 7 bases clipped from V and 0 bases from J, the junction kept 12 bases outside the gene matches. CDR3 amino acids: CASTPRDSYDSYNSPLHF. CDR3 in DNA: TGTGCCAGCACCCCTCGGGACAGTTATGACTCCTATAATTCACCCCTCCACTTT.

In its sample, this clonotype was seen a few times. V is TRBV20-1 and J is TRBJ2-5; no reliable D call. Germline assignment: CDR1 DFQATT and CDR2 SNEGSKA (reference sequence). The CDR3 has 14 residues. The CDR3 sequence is CSSEEGIQRKTQYF. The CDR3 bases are TGCAGCAGTGAGGAAGGGATTCAACGGAAGACCCAGTACTTC.

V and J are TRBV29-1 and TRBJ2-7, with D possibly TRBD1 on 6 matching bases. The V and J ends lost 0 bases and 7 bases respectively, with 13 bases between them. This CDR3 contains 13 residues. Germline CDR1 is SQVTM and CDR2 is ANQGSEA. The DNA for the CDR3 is TGCAGCGTTGAAGATCCCCCAGGGGTAGAGCAGTACTTC. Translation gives CSVEDPPGVEQYF.

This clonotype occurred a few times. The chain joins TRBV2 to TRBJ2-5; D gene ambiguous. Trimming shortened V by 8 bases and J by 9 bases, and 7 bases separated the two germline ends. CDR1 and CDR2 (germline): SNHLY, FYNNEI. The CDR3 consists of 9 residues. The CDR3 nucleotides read TGTGCCAGCGGCTCGCCCCAGTACTTC. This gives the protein CASGSPQYF. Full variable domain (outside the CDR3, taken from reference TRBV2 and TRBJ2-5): EPEVTQTPSHQVTQMGQEVILRCVPISNHLYFYWYRQILGQKVEFLVSFYNNEISEKSEIFDDQFSVERPDGSNFTLKIRSTKLEDSAMYFCASGSPQYFGPGTRLLVL.

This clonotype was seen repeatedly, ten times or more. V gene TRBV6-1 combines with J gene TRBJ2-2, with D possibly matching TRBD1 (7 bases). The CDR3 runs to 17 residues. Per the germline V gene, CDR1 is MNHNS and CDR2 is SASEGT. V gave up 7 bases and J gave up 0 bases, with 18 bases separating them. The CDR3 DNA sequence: TGTGCCAGCACCTCCCCTCTCAGGGGGGCGAACACCGGGGAGCTGTTTTTT. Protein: CASTSPLRGANTGELFF.